These T cell receptor beta chains were read from a single sample in a study of CD8 T cells in ankylosing spondylitis. Using its own MiXCR run on the 5' RACE reads, TCRdb lists one record per CDR3 protein. The table lists about 500,000 distinct CDR3 sequences, roughly an eighth of them singletons, with about 6.8% in the top ten. The sample comprised blood, either unsorted or a sorted T cell fraction (not recorded which). The receptors derive from a male donor with ankylosing spondylitis. Each CDR3 is given with its conserved first and last residue. D genes are given only for firm matches. Clone size appears in some rows only: once, few, many, or a class for an expanded clone.

-	TRBJ2-3	TRBD2	TRBV7-9	CASSLAQGLGSTDTQYF	TGTGCCAGCAGCTTAGCGCAAGGACTAGGAAGCACAGATACGCAGTATTTT
many	TRBJ2-1	TRBD2	TRBV5-1	CASSPGLIAGDNEQFF	TGCGCCAGCAGCCCGGGATTGATAGCGGGAGATAATGAGCAGTTCTTC
few	TRBJ2-1	TRBD1	TRBV14	CASSQPGQEYNEQFF	TGTGCCAGCAGCCAACCGGGACAGGAGTACAATGAGCAGTTCTTC
-	TRBJ2-3	-	TRBV3-1	CASSQRGPDTQYF	TGTGCCAGCAGCCAAAGGGGCCCAGATACGCAGTATTTT
-	TRBJ2-1	-	TRBV20-1	CSARDPGLAEPYSYNEQFF	TGCAGTGCTAGGGATCCGGGCTTAGCGGAGCCATACTCCTACAATGAGCAGTTCTTC
few	TRBJ2-2	TRBD2	TRBV11-2	CASSFRGLARTLNTGELFF	TGTGCCAGCAGCTTTCGGGGACTAGCGCGGACACTGAACACCGGGGAGCTGTTTTTT
many	TRBJ2-5	TRBD2	TRBV29-1	CSVGEGTQYF	TGCAGCGTTGGGGAGGGTACCCAGTACTTC
-	TRBJ2-5	-	TRBV29-1	CSVFHDWVQETQYF	TGCAGCGTATTCCACGACTGGGTACAAGAGACCCAGTACTTC
few	TRBJ2-5	-	TRBV20-1	CSASRPGAEETQYF	TGCAGTGCATCCCGCCCGGGCGCGGAAGAGACCCAGTACTTC
-	TRBJ1-2	-	TRBV7-9	CASSELGIHGYTF	TGTGCCAGCAGCGAGCTGGGTATTCATGGCTACACCTTC
few	TRBJ2-1	-	TRBV5-6	CASSLVERIAYNEQFF	TGTGCCAGCAGCTTGGTCGAGCGGATAGCCTACAATGAGCAGTTCTTC
many	TRBJ2-1	TRBD2	TRBV12-3/TRBV12-4	CASKVLAGGPDEQFF	TGTGCCAGCAAAGTACTAGCGGGAGGGCCCGATGAGCAGTTCTTC
few	TRBJ2-7	TRBD1	TRBV11-2	CASREQGAREQYF	TGTGCCAGCAGAGAACAGGGGGCGCGCGAGCAGTACTTC
many	TRBJ2-1	-	TRBV12-3/TRBV12-4	CASSFPRGEQFF	TGTGCCAGCAGTTTTCCGAGGGGTGAGCAGTTCTTC
few	TRBJ1-1	-	TRBV29-1	CSATGQLNTEAFF	TGCAGCGCAACAGGACAGTTGAACACTGAAGCTTTCTTT
few	TRBJ2-1	TRBD2	TRBV19	CASSRSGADNEQFF	TGTGCCAGTAGCCGAAGCGGGGCCGACAATGAGCAGTTCTTC
-	TRBJ1-1	TRBD1	TRBV29-1	CSSLPQGAHTEAFF	TGCAGCTCATTACCCCAGGGGGCTCACACTGAAGCTTTCTTT
few	TRBJ2-5	-	TRBV25-1	CASSELVRETQYF	TGTGCCAGCAGTGAATTGGTCCGAGAGACCCAGTACTTC